The 23 T cell receptor beta chains presented below share a single source sample, sequenced in a study of T cell responses to AZD1222 COVID-19 vaccine (dated by TCRdb to about 2021). The label giving this sample's time point can be read as: baseline before first vaccination. The library was built by means of the immunoSEQ multiplex PCR assay. The table was pulled from immuneACCESS by TCRdb, which kept in-frame rearrangements only. Such tables lose some clones; where checked, under half of the loss comes from unresolved V genes, and the rest has no known cause. This sample gives 70,000 to 80,000 clones in total; 70% to 90% of them show up just once. 2% to 2.5% of the sample belongs to the ten largest clones. The sample was peripheral blood, taken on day 0 of AZD1222 vaccination. Receptor source: an adult in good health.

The V call is TRBV27, the J call TRBJ2-3; TRBD1 matches at 9 bases. Germline V gives CDR1 MNHEY, CDR2 SMNVEV (reference sequence). This CDR3 region has 14 residues. Trimming cost V 6 bases and J 8 bases; bases outside gene matches: 9. CDR3 coding DNA: TGTGCCAGCAGCTTGGGACAGGGCGGGATTACGCAGTATTTT. This gives the protein CASSLGQGGITQYF.

The rearrangement links TRBV6-1 to TRBJ2-5; 16 bases align to TRBD2. CDR1 MNHNS and CDR2 SASEGT come from the germline V gene. The J segment lost 3 bases and the V segment lost 2 bases, leaving 6 bases of the junction unmatched. There are 18 residues in the CDR3. DNA for the CDR3: TGTGCCAGCAGTGAACCGGGACTAGCGGGGGGGGACAAAGAGACCCAGTACTTC. Translation gives CASSEPGLAGGDKETQYF.

V gene TRBV7-2 combines with J gene TRBJ2-5; D remains ambiguous. The germline V and J ends were trimmed by 5 bases and 4 bases, with 5 bases remaining between them. CDR1 and CDR2 from the germline V gene are SGHTA and FQGNSA. The CDR3 runs to 11 residues. The CDR3: CASSMRETQYF. CDR3 sequence (DNA): TGTGCCAGCAGCATGAGAGAGACCCAGTACTTC.

This clone was seen a few times. V gene TRBV30 combines with J gene TRBJ1-1; D may be TRBD1 (6 bases). With 0 bases removed from V and 3 bases from J, the gap between germline ends came to 8 bases. The CDR3 is 13 amino acids. In germline, CDR1 is GTSNPN, CDR2 SVGIG (reference sequence). The CDR3 DNA follows: TGTGCCTGGAGTGTCGGGGGCTACACTGAAGCTTTCTTT. It is translated as CAWSVGGYTEAFF.

The V call is TRBV7-9, the J call TRBJ1-1, with D perhaps matching TRBD1 (5 bases). The germline V gene encodes CDR1 SEHNR and CDR2 FQNEAQ (reference sequence). The ends were cut back, 1 base at V and 5 bases at J, with 8 bases in the middle. The CDR3 is 13 residues long. This CDR3 is CASSLGQKTEAFF. CDR3 coding DNA: TGTGCCAGCAGCTTAGGACAGAAGACTGAAGCTTTCTTT. The whole variable domain, filled in from reference TRBV7-9 and TRBJ1-1, reads DTGVSQNPRHKITKRGQNVTFRCDPISEHNRLYWYRQTLGQGPEFLTYFQNEAQLEKSRLLSDRFSAERPKGSFSTLEIQRTEQGDSAMYLCASSLGQKTEAFFGQGTRLTVV.

The chain employs TRBV5-6 and TRBJ2-5; unclear D gene. V lost 0 bases and J lost 2, with 11 bases in between. Germline V lookup: CDR1 SGHDT, CDR2 YYEEEE. The CDR3 covers 15 residues. CDR3 protein: CASSLVLETQETQYF. CDR3 in DNA: TGTGCCAGCAGCTTGGTCCTGGAGACACAAGAGACCCAGTACTTC.

The chain joins TRBV6-2 or TRBV6-3 to TRBJ1-1; D is undetermined. Trimming took off 4 bases at V and 1 base at J, with 4 bases between the two ends. The V gene's germline CDR1 is MNHEY and CDR2 SVGEGT. This CDR3 region has 12 residues. As DNA, the CDR3 is TGTGCCAGCAGTTGGGGGAACACTGAAGCTTTCTTT. This sequence encodes CASSWGNTEAFF.

The chain recombines TRBV28 with TRBJ1-5; no firm D call. With 3 bases removed from V and 15 bases from J, the gap between germline ends came to 15 bases. CDR1 and CDR2 from the germline V gene are MDHEN and SYDVKM. The CDR3 extends over 12 amino acids. The CDR3 here is CASSLDPWKWHF. The CDR3 nucleotides read TGTGCCAGCAGTTTGGACCCCTGGAAGTGGCATTTT.

The genes are TRBV19 and TRBJ1-6; D is uncertain. CDR3 length equals 12 residues. Germline values: CDR1 LNHDA, CDR2 SQIVND (reference sequence). V dropped 3 bases and J dropped 8 bases, with 5 bases sitting between them. CDR3 sequence reads: CASSIRYSPLHF. CDR3 DNA sequence: TGTGCCAGTAGTATCCGGTATTCACCCCTCCACTTT.

This sequence joins TRBV7-8 and TRBJ2-1; D is ambiguous. Trimming left V 3 bases short and J 0 bases short, with 9 bases between. The CDR3 has 15 residues. Germline V gives CDR1 SGHVS, CDR2 FQNEAQ. The CDR3 protein is CASSLAPSSYNEQFF. CDR3 bases: TGTGCCAGCAGCTTGGCCCCTAGCTCCTACAATGAGCAGTTCTTC.

This clone occurred a few times. The genes are TRBV7-2 and TRBJ1-2; 11 nucleotides match TRBD1. The CDR3 runs 17 residues. The trim removed 1 base at V and 8 bases at J, leaving 12 bases unmatched. Germline CDR1 reads SGHTA; CDR2 reads FQGNSA. Here the CDR3 reads CASSLDFPGTGGWGYTF. DNA of the CDR3: TGTGCCAGCAGCTTAGATTTTCCTGGGACAGGGGGGTGGGGCTACACCTTC.

The chain joins TRBV5-1 to TRBJ1-4, with TRBD1 matching over 8 bases. CDR1 is SGHRS, CDR2 YFSETQ, per germline. The CDR3 loop spans 15 amino acids. V shed 4 bases, J shed 4 bases, and the junction held 6 bases outside the gene matches. In DNA, the CDR3 is TGCGCCAGCAGCGTCGCGGGACAGGTTAATGAAAAACTGTTTTTT. As protein: CASSVAGQVNEKLFF.

The V and J genes are TRBV3-1 (or the pseudogene TRBV3-2) and TRBJ1-3; 8 nucleotides match TRBD1. The CDR3 covers 17 residues. The V and J ends lost 3 bases and 0 bases, in that order; junction bases with no gene match: 7. CDR1 is LGHDT and CDR2 is YNNKEL in the germline V gene (reference sequence). In DNA form, the CDR3 reads TGTGCCAGCAGCCAGTCTGGACAGGGCCTCTCTGGAAACACCATATATTTT. Translating gives CASSQSGQGLSGNTIYF.

The gene calls are TRBV4-3 and TRBJ1-3; weak D call: TRBD1 (6 bases). The CDR3 sequence is 16 residues long. CDR1 and CDR2 from the germline V gene are LGHNA and YSLEER. The V gene lost 1 base and the J gene lost 5 bases, with 15 bases spanning the gap. CDR3 region: CASSQVGDIDRNTIYF. The CDR3 bases are TGCGCCAGCAGCCAAGTAGGGGACATCGATAGAAACACCATATATTTT.

This clone was detected only once. CDR3 region: CASSQGQGEQYF. CDR3 nucleotide sequence: TGTGCCAGCAGCCAGGGACAGGGCGAGCAGTACTTC. V gene TRBV6-5 combines with J gene TRBJ2-7, with 9 bases that match TRBD1. Losses at the gene ends were 6 bases for V and 6 bases for J; bases not matched to a gene: 3. The CDR3 runs to 12 residues. Germline CDR1 reads MNHEY; CDR2 reads SVGAGI.

To note about this clone: The junction and the germline gene differ at one end; a read error may be behind it. The V call is TRBV7-2, the J call TRBJ2-3; 7 bases map to TRBD1. The CDR3 length is 13 residues. From germline, CDR1 is SGHTA and CDR2 FQGNSA. CDR3: CASSLESWDSSVF. The CDR3 region has the DNA TGTGCCAGCAGCTTAGAGAGTTGGGACAGCTCCGTTTTT.

The V call is TRBV6-5, the J call TRBJ1-5; the D is unclear. The V end was cut by 9 bases, the J end by 2 bases, with 8 bases between. There are 12 residues in the CDR3. Germline values: CDR1 MNHEY, CDR2 SVGAGI. The CDR3 reads CASLIGNQPQHF. The CDR3, as DNA: TGTGCCAGTCTGATCGGCAATCAGCCCCAGCATTTT.

V gene TRBV7-2 combines with J gene TRBJ1-5; D may be TRBD1 (6 bases). CDR1 and CDR2 from the germline V gene are SGHTA and FQGNSA. The CDR3 contains 16 residues. Trimming took 4 bases from V and 3 from J, leaving 16 bases between them. CDR3 protein: CASSSDRDIYNQPQHF. Here the CDR3 DNA reads TGTGCCAGCAGCTCCGACCGGGACATCTACAATCAGCCCCAGCATTTT.

CDR3 nucleotides: TGTGCCAGCATCGGACTAGCGGGAAGTTACAATGAGCAGTTCTTC. As protein: CASIGLAGSYNEQFF. The chain employs TRBV21-1 and TRBJ2-1; the table's D call TRBD2 went unverified against the DNA. TRBV21-1 is a recognized pseudogene. CDR3 size: 15 residues.

The CDR3 nucleotides read TGTGCCAGCAGTTTATCGGCTAGCGGGGCCTACGAGCAGTACTTC. Translated: CASSLSASGAYEQYF. This chain uses TRBV27 with TRBJ2-7; TRBD2 matches at 9 bases. From germline, CDR1 is MNHEY and CDR2 SMNVEV (reference sequence). CDR3 size: 15 residues. The V segment lost 0 bases and the J segment 2 bases; nucleotides outside the gene matches: 2.

This sequence joins TRBV2 and TRBJ1-1; 8 positions match TRBD1. The CDR3 runs to 15 residues. The J segment lost 4 bases and the V segment lost 5 bases, leaving 9 bases of the junction unmatched. CDR1 SNHLY and CDR2 FYNNEI come from the germline V gene. The DNA for the CDR3 is TGTGCCAGCAGTTTAATCGGACAGGGAAGCACTGAAGCTTTCTTT. This gives the protein CASSLIGQGSTEAFF.

This clone was observed a single time. The chain carries TRBV2 and TRBJ2-3; D is unresolved. This CDR3 has 14 amino acids. Looked up from germline, CDR1 is SNHLY and CDR2 is FYNNEI. With 8 bases removed from V and 7 bases from J, the gap between germline ends came to 19 bases. CDR3 protein: CASDLDLDSNTQYF. The CDR3 nucleotides read TGTGCCAGCGATTTAGATCTGGATTCGAATACGCAGTATTTT.

This clone has just one count. The chain has TRBV27 and TRBJ2-3; TRBD1 or TRBD2 may be the D gene (5 bases each). CDR1 and CDR2 (germline): MNHEY, SMNVEV (reference sequence). Trimming removed 10 bases from V and 2 bases from J, with 19 bases in between. CDR3 length: 15 residues. The CDR3, as DNA: TGTGCCACCGCCCAAGTTGGGGGATCCACAGATACGCAGTATTTT. Amino acid sequence: CATAQVGGSTDTQYF.